This entry concerns a single T cell receptor beta chain. Sequencing used immunoSEQ multiplex PCR; TCRdb keeps in-frame clones, though not all of them. Of tens of thousands of clones listed, roughly 84% are singletons. This entry comes from a study of OX40 agonist ivuxolimab in advanced cancers. V shed 4 bases and J shed 5 bases, with 6 bases lying between them. This CDR3 spans 11 amino acids. Germline CDR1 reads MNHEY; CDR2 reads SVGAGI. This TCR came from an adult with an advanced solid tumor such as melanoma, head and neck, liver or kidney cancer. The genes are TRBV6-5 and TRBJ2-7; D gene unclear. Here the sequenced sample was CD4+ or CD8+ T cells sorted from blood, taken in a trial of the OX40 agonist ivuxolimab. CDR3 coding DNA: TGTGCCAGCAGTTCGATCAACGAGCAGTACTTC. Protein product: CASSSINEQYF.